Listed below are T cell receptor beta chains from one sample, sequenced in a study of blood T cells in healthy people across ages. TCRdb fed the 5' RACE reads into MiXCR, producing one record per CDR3 protein. Altogether 1.5 million to 2 million distinct CDR3 sequences are present, roughly 30% being singletons, with the ten largest covering 11%. Sequencing was done on a sample of blood. These TCRs come from a woman in her 30s in good health. CDR3s include the opening cysteine and the closing phenylalanine or tryptophan. A D gene is named only where the DNA matches it firmly. Clone size is stated in some rows and not others, as once, few, many or a class when expanded.

NA,TRBJ2-7,TRBD2,TRBV5-1,TGCGCCAGCAGCCCCTGGACTAGCGGGATGGGCGACGAGCAGTACTTC,CASSPWTSGMGDEQYF
many,TRBJ2-5,NA,TRBV5-5,TGTGCCAGCAGAAAAGGGACAACGCAAGAGACCCAGTACTTC,CASRKGTTQETQYF
NA,TRBJ2-5,NA,TRBV13,TGTGCCAGCAGCTTCCCTACACTCGGGGAGACCCAGTACTTC,CASSFPTLGETQYF
few,TRBJ1-2,TRBD1,TRBV4-1,TGCGCCAGCAGCCTAGACCCCACAGGGGGCGCAGGCTACACCTTC,CASSLDPTGGAGYTF
NA,TRBJ2-7,NA,TRBV3-1,TGTGCCAGCAGCCAGACCCCTGGGCGGCGAAGCTACGAGCAGTACTTC,CASSQTPGRRSYEQYF
few,TRBJ2-7,TRBD1,TRBV29-1,TGCAGCGTTGAAGGGACAGGGGAGTCCTACGAGCAGTACTTC,CSVEGTGESYEQYF
few,TRBJ2-7,NA,TRBV3-1,TGTGCCAGCAGCTACATCGGGAGACTCCTACGAGAGCAGTACTTC,CASSYIGRLLREQYF
many,TRBJ2-7,NA,TRBV9,TGTGCCAGCAGCGCCCAGCTGGGTGGGGAGCAGTACTTC,CASSAQLGGEQYF
few,TRBJ2-1,TRBD1,TRBV9,TGTGCCAGCAGCCCAGGACAGGGGATCGGCAGTGAGCAGTTCTTC,CASSPGQGIGSEQFF
NA,TRBJ1-2,NA,TRBV20-1,TGCAGTGCCATAAACATAGCGGGCCGTCAGAACTACACCTTC,CSAINIAGRQNYTF
few,TRBJ1-2,TRBD1,TRBV6-5,TGTGCCAGCAGTTCCCGACAGGGCTGGGGCTACACCTTC,CASSSRQGWGYTF
NA,TRBJ2-3,NA,TRBV12-3/TRBV12-4,TGTGCCAGCAGTGTGAGAGCAGATGCGCAATATTTT,CASSVRADAQYF
NA,TRBJ2-5,NA,TRBV28,TGTGCCAGCCGGAAGCGCATGGAGGAGACCCAGTACTTC,CASRKRMEETQYF
many,TRBJ1-6,NA,TRBV6-2/TRBV6-3,TGTGCCACCTGTCGGACGAAGGATTCACCCCTCCACTTT,CATCRTKDSPLHF
many,TRBJ2-5,NA,TRBV25-1,TGTGCCAGCAGTGAGGAGTACCAAGAGACCCAGTACTTC,CASSEEYQETQYF
NA,TRBJ2-1,NA,TRBV2,TGTGCCAGCAGTGATAGCGGATTCTACAATGAGCAGTTCTTC,CASSDSGFYNEQFF
NA,TRBJ2-2,NA,TRBV20-1,TGCAGTGCTGCCTATGACACCGGGGAGCTGTTTTTT,CSAAYDTGELFF
few,TRBJ2-7,TRBD1,TRBV6-6,TGTGCCAGCAGCCTAGCCCCCGGGACAGGGAATGCGGAGCAGTACTTC,CASSLAPGTGNAEQYF
few,TRBJ1-6,NA,TRBV11-3,TGTGCCAGCAGCTTACTTGGGGGCTCACCCCTCCACTTT,CASSLLGGSPLHF
NA,TRBJ2-7,NA,TRBV3-1,TGTGCCAGCAGCCAAGGGTATCGAGGGGACCCCTACGAGCAGTACTTC,CASSQGYRGDPYEQYF
NA,TRBJ2-1,NA,TRBV20-1,TGCAGTGCTGAGGACCGGAGCTCCTACAATGAGCAGTTCTTC,CSAEDRSSYNEQFF
many,TRBJ2-3,NA,TRBV24-1,TGTGCCACCAGTGATTGGCAGCGGTCCACAGATACGCAGTATTTT,CATSDWQRSTDTQYF